This is a list of T cell receptor beta chains from one sample in a study of T-cell reconstitution after alpha-beta-depleted transplantation in children. TCRdb passed the PCR reads through MiXCR, listing each CDR3 protein once. Here the sample spans 490,000 or so distinct CDR3 sequences, roughly an eighth being singletons. The specimen was PBMCs from the stem cell graft donor, collected from the stem cell graft. The source of these receptors is a human donor who donated a stem cell graft to a child with combined immunodeficiency. CDR3s include the opening cysteine and the closing phenylalanine or tryptophan. The D gene is left open where the match is weak. Some rows have no size entry. The others give once, few or many, or a class for an expanded clone.

d_call: NA; cdr3_length: 14; v_call: TRBV12-3/TRBV12-4; j_call: TRBJ2-2; clone_size: few; cdr3_nt: TGTGCCAGCAGTTTAGAAGTAGACACCGGGGAGCTGTTTTTT; cdr3_aa: CASSLEVDTGELFF
d_call: TRBD1; cdr3_length: 14; v_call: TRBV20-1; j_call: TRBJ2-7; clone_size: few; cdr3_nt: TGCAGTGCTAGTCCGGGACAGAGCTCCTACGAGCAGTACTTC; cdr3_aa: CSASPGQSSYEQYF
d_call: TRBD1; cdr3_length: 15; v_call: TRBV15; j_call: TRBJ1-1; clone_size: NA; cdr3_nt: TGTGCCACCAGCAGACTCGACAGGGCTAACACTGAAGCTTTCTTT; cdr3_aa: CATSRLDRANTEAFF
d_call: TRBD1; cdr3_length: 14; v_call: TRBV20-1; j_call: TRBJ2-3; clone_size: many; cdr3_nt: TGCAGTGCTCGCTCCGGACAGGGAGCAGATACGCAGTATTTT; cdr3_aa: CSARSGQGADTQYF
d_call: TRBD2; cdr3_length: 13; v_call: TRBV12-3/TRBV12-4; j_call: TRBJ2-1; clone_size: NA; cdr3_nt: TGTGCCAGCAGTTCGACTAGCGGGGGAGAGCAGTTCTTC; cdr3_aa: CASSSTSGGEQFF
d_call: NA; cdr3_length: 13; v_call: TRBV24-1; j_call: TRBJ2-2; clone_size: NA; cdr3_nt: TGTGCCACCAGTGATCTAGGATCCGGGGAGCTGTTTTTT; cdr3_aa: CATSDLGSGELFF
d_call: NA; cdr3_length: 15; v_call: TRBV4-3; j_call: TRBJ2-7; clone_size: NA; cdr3_nt: TGCGCCAGCAGCCAAAACGAGGGGGAGGGCTACGAGCAGTACTTC; cdr3_aa: CASSQNEGEGYEQYF
d_call: TRBD1; cdr3_length: 15; v_call: TRBV6-6; j_call: TRBJ1-1; clone_size: many; cdr3_nt: TGTGCCAGCAGTTACTCGTATTCAGGGGGCACTGAAGCTTTCTTT; cdr3_aa: CASSYSYSGGTEAFF
d_call: TRBD1; cdr3_length: 13; v_call: TRBV6-1; j_call: TRBJ2-7; clone_size: many; cdr3_nt: TGTGCCAGCAGGACGACGGGACAGACAGGGCAGTACTTC; cdr3_aa: CASRTTGQTGQYF
d_call: NA; cdr3_length: 15; v_call: TRBV7-2; j_call: TRBJ2-1; clone_size: many; cdr3_nt: TGTGCCAGCAGCCGGGCGGTAGTGTCAAACAATGAGCAGTTCTTC; cdr3_aa: CASSRAVVSNNEQFF
d_call: NA; cdr3_length: 15; v_call: TRBV5-5; j_call: TRBJ2-7; clone_size: NA; cdr3_nt: TGTGCCAGCAGCTCTGCAGCCGGGCCAGCCTACGAGCAGTACTTC; cdr3_aa: CASSSAAGPAYEQYF
d_call: TRBD1; cdr3_length: 16; v_call: TRBV10-3; j_call: TRBJ1-2; clone_size: NA; cdr3_nt: TGTGCCATCAGTGAGGGGCCGGGACAGCAAAACTATGGCTACACCTTC; cdr3_aa: CAISEGPGQQNYGYTF
d_call: TRBD2; cdr3_length: 14; v_call: TRBV3-1; j_call: TRBJ2-2; clone_size: NA; cdr3_nt: TGTGCCAGCAGCCGGACTAGCCTCACCGGGGAGCTGTTTTTT; cdr3_aa: CASSRTSLTGELFF
d_call: TRBD2; cdr3_length: 15; v_call: TRBV20-1; j_call: TRBJ2-3; clone_size: NA; cdr3_nt: TGCAGTGCTAGATCGGGAGCGGGAGAGTCAGATACGCAGTATTTT; cdr3_aa: CSARSGAGESDTQYF
d_call: NA; cdr3_length: 12; v_call: TRBV20-1; j_call: TRBJ1-1; clone_size: NA; cdr3_nt: TGCAGTGCCGGCGTGTACGAGGCTGAAGCTTTCTTT; cdr3_aa: CSAGVYEAEAFF
d_call: TRBD2; cdr3_length: 16; v_call: TRBV10-2; j_call: TRBJ2-1; clone_size: NA; cdr3_nt: TGCGCCAGCAAAGGACTAGCGGGGGACTCCTACAATGAGCAGTTCTTC; cdr3_aa: CASKGLAGDSYNEQFF
d_call: NA; cdr3_length: 14; v_call: TRBV7-9; j_call: TRBJ2-7; clone_size: few; cdr3_nt: TGTGCCAGCAGCTCTCGGGACGGCGTCTACGAGCAGTACTTC; cdr3_aa: CASSSRDGVYEQYF
d_call: NA; cdr3_length: 13; v_call: TRBV19; j_call: TRBJ2-3; clone_size: once; cdr3_nt: TGTGCCAGTAGTATCCGATACACAGATACGCAGTATTTT; cdr3_aa: CASSIRYTDTQYF
d_call: TRBD2; cdr3_length: 15; v_call: TRBV10-3; j_call: TRBJ2-3; clone_size: NA; cdr3_nt: TGTGCCATCAGTGGTGGAGCGGGGCGAGCGGATACGCAGTATTTT; cdr3_aa: CAISGGAGRADTQYF